The rows below give T cell receptor beta chains drawn from one sample of a study of cytomegalovirus exposure and HLA in healthy donors. Some clones are missing from TCRdb's copy, which holds only in-frame ones; the method was immunoSEQ multiplex PCR. The table includes about 270,000 clones, around 66% detected once. The sample consisted of PBMCs. The receptors originated from a female donor in good health and CMV-seronegative. Each CDR3 is given with its conserved first and last residue. The D gene is left open where the match is weak. Where a row states a size, it is once, few, many or the class of an expanded clone; other rows omit it.

j_call: TRBJ1-3
d_call: .
clone_size: once
v_call: TRBV19
cdr3_nt: TGTGCCAGTAGTATAGTGGCAGGTTTTTTGAGCTCTGGAAACACCATATATTTT
cdr3_aa: CASSIVAGFLSSGNTIYF

j_call: TRBJ2-3
d_call: .
clone_size: few
v_call: TRBV9
cdr3_nt: TGTGCCAGCAGCTCTTTGGATACGCAGTATTTT
cdr3_aa: CASSSLDTQYF

j_call: TRBJ1-6
d_call: TRBD1
clone_size: few
v_call: TRBV5-4
cdr3_nt: TGTGCCAGCAGCCCGGACAGGGTTAAGTCACCCCTCCACTTT
cdr3_aa: CASSPDRVKSPLHF

j_call: TRBJ2-7
d_call: TRBD1
clone_size: .
v_call: TRBV27
cdr3_nt: TGTGCCAGCAGTGACAGGGTCCCTCGGGCCTACGAGCAGTACTTC
cdr3_aa: CASSDRVPRAYEQYF

j_call: TRBJ2-7
d_call: TRBD2
clone_size: .
v_call: TRBV5-4
cdr3_nt: TGTGCCAGCAGCTTGGCGTCTAGCGGGAGCACTTTGGGCGAGCAGTACTTC
cdr3_aa: CASSLASSGSTLGEQYF

j_call: TRBJ2-7
d_call: TRBD2
clone_size: few
v_call: TRBV5-4
cdr3_nt: TGTGCCAGCAGGGGGACTAGCGGGAGCTTCTACGAGCAGTACTTC
cdr3_aa: CASRGTSGSFYEQYF

j_call: TRBJ2-7
d_call: .
clone_size: .
v_call: TRBV9
cdr3_nt: TGTGCCAGCAGCGTAGGTCCTGGGGAGAACGAGCAGTACTTC
cdr3_aa: CASSVGPGENEQYF

j_call: TRBJ2-1
d_call: TRBD2
clone_size: few
v_call: TRBV9
cdr3_nt: TGTGCCAGCAGCCAGCGCCCTCCCCAGGCGGGGGCCTACAATGAGCAGTTCTTC
cdr3_aa: CASSQRPPQAGAYNEQFF

j_call: TRBJ2-3
d_call: .
clone_size: .
v_call: TRBV6-5
cdr3_nt: TGTGCCAGCAGGAACGGACTGGTCACAGATACGCAGTATTTT
cdr3_aa: CASRNGLVTDTQYF

j_call: TRBJ2-7
d_call: TRBD2
clone_size: few
v_call: TRBV10-1
cdr3_nt: TGCGCCAGCAGTGAGTCCCAAATCCTAGCGGGGTACTACGAGCAGTACTTC
cdr3_aa: CASSESQILAGYYEQYF

j_call: TRBJ2-7
d_call: TRBD1
clone_size: .
v_call: TRBV19
cdr3_nt: TGTGCCAGTAGTACCTCCGGGACAGGGGGTCGCGAGCAGTACTTC
cdr3_aa: CASSTSGTGGREQYF

j_call: TRBJ2-3
d_call: TRBD2
clone_size: .
v_call: TRBV28
cdr3_nt: TGTGCCAGCACCTTAGCGGGTGCGAGCACAGATACGCAGTATTTT
cdr3_aa: CASTLAGASTDTQYF

j_call: TRBJ1-2
d_call: .
clone_size: .
v_call: TRBV6-1
cdr3_nt: TGTGCCAGCAGTGAAGGTACTCGAGGGCAAGGCTACACCTTC
cdr3_aa: CASSEGTRGQGYTF

j_call: TRBJ2-5
d_call: .
clone_size: .
v_call: TRBV9
cdr3_nt: TGTGCCAGCAGCGGTCGGAGCGGGCAGGTCGGGGAGACCCAGTACTTC
cdr3_aa: CASSGRSGQVGETQYF

j_call: TRBJ1-1
d_call: .
clone_size: .
v_call: TRBV9
cdr3_nt: TGTGCCAGCAGCGTGGGGGGGGCAGGTGAAGCTTTCTTT
cdr3_aa: CASSVGGAGEAFF

j_call: TRBJ2-7
d_call: TRBD2
clone_size: few
v_call: TRBV11-3
cdr3_nt: TGTGCCAGCAGTTTAAAAGCGGGAGGGCCTGGGGAGCAGTACTTC
cdr3_aa: CASSLKAGGPGEQYF

j_call: TRBJ1-5
d_call: .
clone_size: .
v_call: TRBV5-1
cdr3_nt: TGCGCCAGCAGCGAGCTGGACAGCCTCAATCAGCCCCAGCATTTT
cdr3_aa: CASSELDSLNQPQHF

j_call: TRBJ2-1
d_call: TRBD2
clone_size: few
v_call: TRBV5-1
cdr3_nt: TGCGCCAGCAGCTTGGTAGCGGGGGGGCGGAATGAGCAGTTCTTC
cdr3_aa: CASSLVAGGRNEQFF

j_call: TRBJ2-3
d_call: TRBD2
clone_size: .
v_call: TRBV14
cdr3_nt: TGTGCCAGCAGCCAAGGACTAGCGGGGCACACAGATACGCAGTATTTT
cdr3_aa: CASSQGLAGHTDTQYF

j_call: TRBJ2-1
d_call: TRBD1
clone_size: .
v_call: TRBV11-3
cdr3_nt: TGTGCCAGCAGTTCCGACAGGGCCAATGAGCAGTTCTTC
cdr3_aa: CASSSDRANEQFF

j_call: TRBJ2-3
d_call: .
clone_size: .
v_call: TRBV6-1
cdr3_nt: TGTGCCAGCAGCAACCCTCCCCTAACCTCAGATACGCAGTATTTT
cdr3_aa: CASSNPPLTSDTQYF

j_call: TRBJ2-3
d_call: .
clone_size: once
v_call: TRBV10-3
cdr3_nt: TGTGCCATCAGTGAGTCTAGGAGACAGACAGATACGCAGTATTTT
cdr3_aa: CAISESRRQTDTQYF

j_call: TRBJ1-5
d_call: TRBD1
clone_size: .
v_call: TRBV19
cdr3_nt: TGTGCCAGTAGTATAGATAATGGGGACAGACTTTATCAGCCCCAGCATTTT
cdr3_aa: CASSIDNGDRLYQPQHF

j_call: TRBJ2-4
d_call: .
clone_size: .
v_call: TRBV25-1
cdr3_nt: TGTGCCAGCCAGGGGACGGGAGCCAAAAACATTCAGTACTTC
cdr3_aa: CASQGTGAKNIQYF

j_call: TRBJ2-3
d_call: .
clone_size: .
v_call: TRBV18
cdr3_nt: TGTGCCAGCTCCCCTCTTGAGGCCATCACAGATACGCAGTATTTT
cdr3_aa: CASSPLEAITDTQYF

j_call: TRBJ2-5
d_call: TRBD2
clone_size: .
v_call: TRBV10-1
cdr3_nt: TGCGCCAGCAGTGCCTCGGGACTACAGGAGACCCAGTACTTC
cdr3_aa: CASSASGLQETQYF